Below are 28 T cell receptor beta chains sequenced from a single sample in a study of T cell responses to AZD1222 COVID-19 vaccine (dated by TCRdb to the early 2020s). The label giving this sample's time point can be read as: about 28 days (+/-7) after the second vaccine dose. The receptor library was made with the immunoSEQ multiplex PCR assay. What TCRdb holds here is the immuneACCESS table cut down to in-frame rearrangements. Part of the clones is not present; checked against another copy, under half of the missing clones reflect an unresolved V gene, and the others are unexplained. The sample includes around 180,000 clones, with about 88% observed a single time. The top ten hold 20% to 30% of the sample. The source was peripheral blood, collected 28 days after the second AZD1222 dose. The receptors come from an adult who received the AZD1222 COVID-19 vaccine.

In regard to this clone: One end of the junction does not line up with germline, which may come from a read error. The chain links TRBV7-7 to TRBJ2-7, with 10 bases lining up with TRBD1. CDR1 is SSHAT, CDR2 FNYEAQ, per germline (reference sequence). The CDR3 is made up of 14 amino acids. CDR3 nucleotide sequence: TGTGCTAGCAGCCAGGACAGGGGGAACTACGAGCAGTACTTC. It yields the protein CASSQDRGNYEQYF.

The chain has TRBV7-2 and TRBJ2-2; 7 nucleotides agree with TRBD1. J lost 7 bases, V lost 5 bases, and 13 bases had no gene match. There are 16 residues in the CDR3. Germline V gene lookup returns CDR1 SGHTA and CDR2 FQGNSA. CDR3 residues: CASSPQGDLALGELFF. Written as DNA, the CDR3 is TGTGCCAGCAGCCCCCAGGGGGACCTAGCACTCGGGGAGCTGTTTTTT.

CDR3 sequence (DNA): TGTGCCAGCAGATCTAGCGGGAAAGAAAATGAGCAGTTCTTC. Protein sequence: CASRSSGKENEQFF. The V call is TRBV6-5, the J call TRBJ2-1; 9 positions match TRBD2. V dropped 6 bases and J dropped 7; count of bases not matched to a gene: 7. CDR3 length: 14 residues. Looked up from germline, CDR1 is MNHEY and CDR2 is SVGAGI.

The chain employs TRBV24-1 and TRBJ2-5; 10 positions agree with TRBD2. The CDR3 has 15 amino acids. Germline loops: CDR1 KGHDR, CDR2 SFDVKD. V trimming: 4 bases; J trimming: 2 bases; junction bases outside the gene matches: 3. CDR3 DNA sequence: TGTGCCACCAGTGAGACTAGCGGGTCACAAGAGACCCAGTACTTC. It codes for CATSETSGSQETQYF.

CDR3 loop: CASSAGREKLFF. CDR3 DNA sequence: TGTGCCAGCAGCGCGGGACGTGAAAAACTGTTTTTT. This rearrangement joins TRBV14 to TRBJ1-4; maybe TRBD1 (5 bases). V lost 5 bases and J 7 bases, leaving 8 bases between the germline ends. Germline CDR1 and CDR2: SGHDN and FVKESK. There are 12 residues in the CDR3.

This rearrangement joins TRBV20-1 to TRBJ1-1, with D hard to call. From germline, CDR1 is DFQATT and CDR2 SNEGSKA (reference sequence). The CDR3 sequence is 10 residues long. V shed 3 bases and J shed 11 bases, with 10 bases lying between them. CDR3 in DNA: TGCAGTGCTAGGGCCCCAGGCGCTTTCTTT. It codes for CSARAPGAFF.

The genes are TRBV7-2 and TRBJ1-6, with D maybe TRBD1 (6 bases). V was shortened by 2 bases and J by 5 bases, with 10 bases between the two germline ends. The germline CDR1 and CDR2 sequences are SGHTA and FQGNSA. The CDR3 has 15 residues. The CDR3 sequence: CASSLTGKDNSPLHF. As DNA, the CDR3 is TGTGCCAGCAGCTTAACAGGGAAAGATAATTCACCCCTCCACTTT.

The V call is TRBV7-3, the J call TRBJ2-3; a weak D match, TRBD2 (6 bases). Looked up from germline, CDR1 is SGHTA and CDR2 is FQGTGA. The CDR3 length is 14 residues. Trimming took off 4 bases at V and 4 bases at J, with 12 bases between the two ends. CDR3 region: CASSSQGGPDTQYF. The CDR3 DNA reads as TGTGCCAGCAGCTCCCAGGGAGGACCAGATACGCAGTATTTT.

This rearrangement joins TRBV5-1 to TRBJ2-2; D may be TRBD1 (5 bases). In germline, CDR1 is SGHRS, CDR2 YFSETQ. Trimming removed 1 base from V and 7 bases from J, with 11 bases in between. This CDR3 has 14 residues. The CDR3 loop reads CASSLWQGSGELFF. DNA of the CDR3: TGCGCCAGCAGCTTGTGGCAGGGAAGCGGGGAGCTGTTTTTT.

The rearrangement links TRBV30 to TRBJ1-2; 8 nucleotides agree with TRBD1. V lost 4 bases, J lost 2 bases, and 3 bases stayed unmatched. The CDR3 is 13 amino acids. In germline, CDR1 is GTSNPN, CDR2 SVGIG (reference sequence). CDR3 coding DNA: TGTGCCTGGAATTACAGGGGGAACTATGGCTACACCTTC. Protein: CAWNYRGNYGYTF.

The chain has TRBV24-1 and TRBJ2-7; D unresolved. Germline V CDR1 and CDR2: KGHDR, SFDVKD. The CDR3 spans 12 residues. Trimming pared 1 base from V and 9 bases from J, leaving 9 bases between. The CDR3 DNA sequence: TGTGCCACCAGTGATTTCGGAGATGGGCAGTACTTC. Its translation is CATSDFGDGQYF.

The chain has TRBV7-2 and TRBJ2-7; D possibly uses TRBD1 or TRBD2 (5 bases each). Germline loops: CDR1 SGHTA, CDR2 FQGNSA. This CDR3 region has 14 residues. The V end was cut by 4 bases, the J end by 2 bases, with 12 bases between. CDR3 sequence: CASSSPGTAYEQYF. The CDR3 bases are TGTGCCAGCAGCTCACCCGGGACGGCCTACGAGCAGTACTTC.

The V call is TRBV19, the J call TRBJ2-7, with 8 bases lining up with TRBD1. V trimming: 3 bases; J trimming: 3 bases; junction bases outside the gene matches: 4. The CDR3 is 14 amino acids. The germline gives CDR1 LNHDA, CDR2 SQIVND (reference sequence). The DNA for the CDR3 is TGTGCCAGTAGTATCCGGACAGGGAACTACGAGCAGTACTTC. This codes for CASSIRTGNYEQYF.

This chain joins TRBV3-1 (or the pseudogene TRBV3-2) and TRBJ1-3; no clear D gene. V lost 8 bases and J 1 base, leaving 15 bases between the germline ends. This CDR3 is 15 amino acids long. Germline values: CDR1 LGHDT, CDR2 YNNKEL (reference sequence). CDR3 coding DNA: TGTGCCAGCCCCTCTCCACTTACTTCTGGAAACACCATATATTTT. The encoded protein is CASPSPLTSGNTIYF.

The V gene is TRBV7-2, the J gene TRBJ2-7; D perhaps matches TRBD1 (6 bases). In germline, CDR1 is SGHTA, CDR2 FQGNSA. CDR3 size: 13 residues. The V and J ends lost 5 bases and 3 bases respectively, with 11 bases between them. CDR3 coding DNA: TGTGCCAGCAGCCGTGACAGGAACTACGAGCAGTACTTC. It yields the protein CASSRDRNYEQYF.

The chain joins TRBV12-3 or TRBV12-4 to TRBJ2-7; D remains ambiguous. The CDR3 has 12 amino acids. V shed 7 bases and J shed 5 bases, with 12 bases lying between them. The CDR3 nucleotides are TGTGCCAGCACCGATAGTTCGGACGAGCAGTACTTC. Translation: CASTDSSDEQYF.

The chain joins TRBV7-9 to TRBJ1-4, with a possible D match to TRBD1 (6 bases). This CDR3 has 14 residues. Deletions cut 5 bases from V and 8 bases from J, with 15 bases between. Germline values: CDR1 SEHNR, CDR2 FQNEAQ (reference sequence). CDR3 loop: CASSPRGAREKLFF. CDR3 coding DNA: TGTGCCAGCAGCCCCCGGGGGGCTCGGGAAAAACTGTTTTTT.

The genes are TRBV3-1 (or the pseudogene TRBV3-2) and TRBJ1-2, with 7 bases aligning to TRBD1. V gave up 6 bases and J gave up 7 bases; unmatched junction bases: 14. CDR3 length equals 15 residues. The germline V gene has CDR1 LGHDT and CDR2 YNNKEL (reference sequence). CDR3 protein: CASRAKPDRAVGYTF. In DNA form, the CDR3 reads TGTGCCAGCAGGGCGAAACCCGACAGGGCAGTTGGCTACACCTTC.

The V and J genes are TRBV3-1 (or the pseudogene TRBV3-2) and TRBJ2-1; D may match TRBD1 or TRBD2 (5 bases each). The CDR3 contains 11 residues. Trimming took 6 bases from V and 6 from J, leaving 6 bases between them. CDR1 and CDR2 from the germline V gene are LGHDT and YNNKEL (reference sequence). The CDR3, as DNA: TGTGCCAGCAGGGGACCCAATGAGCAGTTCTTC. Translation gives CASRGPNEQFF.

Here the CDR3 DNA reads TGCGCCAGCACACGGGCCAATATTAGCACAGATACGCAGTATTTT. Translation gives CASTRANISTDTQYF. V and J are TRBV5-1 and TRBJ2-3; D gene ambiguous. Trimming pared 6 bases from V and 0 bases from J, leaving 14 bases between. Germline V lookup: CDR1 SGHRS, CDR2 YFSETQ. The CDR3 contains 15 residues.

This sequence joins TRBV27 and TRBJ1-2; D ambiguous. Germline assignment: CDR1 MNHEY and CDR2 SMNVEV (reference sequence). This CDR3 is 17 amino acids long. Trimming took 7 bases from V and 0 from J, leaving 21 bases between them. In DNA form, the CDR3 reads TGTGCCAGCACCCCTGCGGGCGTAGGAATACCTAACTATGGCTACACCTTC. Encoded protein: CASTPAGVGIPNYGYTF.

This chain uses TRBV4-2 with TRBJ2-1; D is unresolved. V dropped 4 bases and J dropped 4 bases, with 5 bases sitting between them. The CDR3 length is 12 residues. Germline-derived CDR1 and CDR2 are LGHNA and YNFKEQ. The CDR3 is CASSLGYNEQFF. DNA for the CDR3: TGTGCCAGCAGCCTCGGATACAATGAGCAGTTCTTC.

This sequence joins TRBV11-2 and TRBJ1-1; 7 nucleotides match TRBD1. V shed 5 bases and J 0 bases; nucleotides not matched to a gene: 3. Germline V gives CDR1 SGHAT, CDR2 FQNNGV. CDR3 length: 14 residues. The CDR3 DNA follows: TGTGCCAGCAGCACCGACAGGGTGAACACTGAAGCTTTCTTT. This gives the protein CASSTDRVNTEAFF.

The chain carries TRBV5-1 and TRBJ1-2; D is perhaps TRBD1 (5 bases). V lost 4 bases and J 4 bases, leaving 14 bases between the germline ends. The CDR3 consists of 14 residues. Germline V gene sequence: CDR1 SGHRS, CDR2 YFSETQ. CDR3 sequence: CASSPAQGSYGYTF. As DNA, the CDR3 is TGCGCCAGCAGCCCCGCTCAGGGATCCTATGGCTACACCTTC.

J is TRBJ1-2 and V is TRBV3-1 (or the pseudogene TRBV3-2); possibly TRBD1 for D (6 bases). Germline CDR1 and CDR2: LGHDT and YNNKEL (reference sequence). This CDR3 is built from 14 residues. The V end was cut by 4 bases, the J end by 8 bases, with 17 bases between. CDR3 in DNA: TGTGCCAGCAGCCTAGTAGGGGGGCAGGAAGGCTACACCTTC. This translates into CASSLVGGQEGYTF.

The rearrangement joins TRBV3-1 (or the pseudogene TRBV3-2) to TRBJ1-1; D remains unclear. Trimming took off 4 bases at V and 7 bases at J, with 10 bases between the two ends. Germline assignment: CDR1 LGHDT and CDR2 YNNKEL (reference sequence). This CDR3 is built from 12 residues. The CDR3 coding sequence is TGTGCCAGCAGCCCGACGGGAGATGAAGCTTTCTTT. This translates into CASSPTGDEAFF.

This clone was counted only a few times. The chain links TRBV2 to TRBJ2-2, with a possible D match to TRBD1 (6 bases). Germline CDR1 reads SNHLY; CDR2 reads FYNNEI. This CDR3 contains 15 residues. The ends were cut back, 4 bases at V and 4 bases at J, with 13 bases in the middle. CDR3 sequence reads: CASSVRAQGTGELFF. The DNA of the CDR3 is TGTGCCAGCAGTGTCCGGGCACAGGGCACCGGGGAGCTGTTTTTT. Filled out from reference TRBV2 and TRBJ2-2, the complete variable domain reads EPEVTQTPSHQVTQMGQEVILRCVPISNHLYFYWYRQILGQKVEFLVSFYNNEISEKSEIFDDQFSVERPDGSNFTLKIRSTKLEDSAMYFCASSVRAQGTGELFFGEGSRLTVL.

This clone was seen more than once but under ten times. The V call is TRBV2, the J call TRBJ1-2; 10 bases are a match to TRBD1. There are 14 residues in the CDR3. Germline V lookup: CDR1 SNHLY, CDR2 FYNNEI. After removal of 5 bases from V and 7 bases from J, the junction contained 7 bases not matched to a gene. CDR3 region: CASSPTGGEFGYTF. DNA of the CDR3: TGTGCCAGCAGTCCGACAGGGGGCGAATTTGGCTACACCTTC.